This T cell receptor (beta chain) was captured by sequencing in a study of T-cell memory formation after mild COVID-19. Study at large: The study found TCR clusters largely donor specific.

The CDR3 totals 12 residues. Deletions cut 7 bases from V and 7 bases from J, with 11 bases between. A note on this clonotype: The antigen is not known.

TCRdb redid the calling of the 5' RACE reads with MiXCR, one entry per CDR3 protein. The table records under 250,000 distinct CDR3 sequences, roughly a tenth of them present only once. General study results and limits: CD4+ contracting clones were found mainly in CM and EM, and CD8+ ones in EMRA.

The sample taken for sequencing was PBMCs or a T cell subset sorted from them (not recorded which). The TCR was taken from a man between 18 and 29 years old who had mild COVID-19 (a few samples of this study predate the infection). Cell type and time point are not known. The rearrangement links TRBV12-3 or TRBV12-4 to TRBJ2-1, with D tentatively TRBD1 or TRBD2 (5 bases each). The CDR3 is CASTLWGNEQFF. CDR3 DNA: TGTGCCAGCACTCTTTGGGGGAATGAGCAGTTCTTC.